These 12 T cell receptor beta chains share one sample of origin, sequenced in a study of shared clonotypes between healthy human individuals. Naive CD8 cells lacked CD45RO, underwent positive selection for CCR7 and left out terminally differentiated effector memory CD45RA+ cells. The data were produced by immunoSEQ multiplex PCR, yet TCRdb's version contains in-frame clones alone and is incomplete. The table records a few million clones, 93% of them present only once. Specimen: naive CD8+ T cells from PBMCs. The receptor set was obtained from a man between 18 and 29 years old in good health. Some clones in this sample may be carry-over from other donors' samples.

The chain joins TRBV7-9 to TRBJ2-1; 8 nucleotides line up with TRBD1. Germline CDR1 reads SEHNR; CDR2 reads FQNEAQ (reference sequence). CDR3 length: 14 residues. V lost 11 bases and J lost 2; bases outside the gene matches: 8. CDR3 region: CAAARTGTYNEQFF. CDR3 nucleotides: TGTGCCGCCGCTAGGACAGGGACCTACAATGAGCAGTTCTTC.

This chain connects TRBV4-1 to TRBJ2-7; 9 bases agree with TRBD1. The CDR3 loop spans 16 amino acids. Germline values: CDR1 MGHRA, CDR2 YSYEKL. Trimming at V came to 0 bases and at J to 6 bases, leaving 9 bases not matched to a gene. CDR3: CASSQDIGTGRLEQYF. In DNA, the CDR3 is TGCGCCAGCAGCCAAGATATAGGGACAGGGAGGCTCGAGCAGTACTTC.

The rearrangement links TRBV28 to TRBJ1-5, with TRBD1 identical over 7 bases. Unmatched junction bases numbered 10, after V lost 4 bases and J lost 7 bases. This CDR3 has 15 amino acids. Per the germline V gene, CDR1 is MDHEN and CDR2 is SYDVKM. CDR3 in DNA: TGTGCCAGCAGTTGGACAGGCAACGGTCGGCAGCCCCAGCATTTT. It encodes CASSWTGNGRQPQHF.

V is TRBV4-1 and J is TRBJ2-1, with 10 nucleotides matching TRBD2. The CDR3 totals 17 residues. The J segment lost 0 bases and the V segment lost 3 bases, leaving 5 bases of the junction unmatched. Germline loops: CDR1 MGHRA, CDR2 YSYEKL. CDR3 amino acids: CASSQRTSGISYNEQFF. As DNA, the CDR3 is TGCGCCAGCAGCCAGAGAACTAGCGGGATCTCCTACAATGAGCAGTTCTTC.

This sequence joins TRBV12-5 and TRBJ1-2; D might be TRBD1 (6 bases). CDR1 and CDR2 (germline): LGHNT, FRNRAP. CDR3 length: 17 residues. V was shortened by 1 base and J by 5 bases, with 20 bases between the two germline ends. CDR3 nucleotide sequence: TGTGCTAGTGGTTTGGGATCACCGACAGGAATTCTTTATGGCTACACCTTC. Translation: CASGLGSPTGILYGYTF.

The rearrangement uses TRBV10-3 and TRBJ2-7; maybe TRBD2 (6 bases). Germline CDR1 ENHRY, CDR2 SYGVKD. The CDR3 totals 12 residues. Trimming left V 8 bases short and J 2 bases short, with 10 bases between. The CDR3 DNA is TGTGCCATCTGGGCGGGAACCTACGAGCAGTACTTC. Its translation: CAIWAGTYEQYF.

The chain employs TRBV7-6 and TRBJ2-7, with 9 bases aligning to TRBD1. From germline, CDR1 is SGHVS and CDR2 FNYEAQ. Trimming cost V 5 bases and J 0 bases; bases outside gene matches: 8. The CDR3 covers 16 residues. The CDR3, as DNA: TGTGCCAGCAGCCCCCGGGACAGGGACTTCTCCTACGAGCAGTACTTC. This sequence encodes CASSPRDRDFSYEQYF.

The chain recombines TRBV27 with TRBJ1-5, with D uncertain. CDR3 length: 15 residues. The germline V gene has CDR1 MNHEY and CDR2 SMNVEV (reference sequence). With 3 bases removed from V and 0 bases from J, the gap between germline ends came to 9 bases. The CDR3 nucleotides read TGTGCCAGCAGTTTTTCGGGTTATAGCAATCAGCCCCAGCATTTT. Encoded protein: CASSFSGYSNQPQHF.

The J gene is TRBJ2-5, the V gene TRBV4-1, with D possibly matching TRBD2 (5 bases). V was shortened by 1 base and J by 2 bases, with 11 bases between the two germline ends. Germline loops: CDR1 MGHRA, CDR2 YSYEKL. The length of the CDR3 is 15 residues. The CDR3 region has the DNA TGCGCCAGCAGCCAAGTCGACACGGGGCAAGAGACCCAGTACTTC. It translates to CASSQVDTGQETQYF.

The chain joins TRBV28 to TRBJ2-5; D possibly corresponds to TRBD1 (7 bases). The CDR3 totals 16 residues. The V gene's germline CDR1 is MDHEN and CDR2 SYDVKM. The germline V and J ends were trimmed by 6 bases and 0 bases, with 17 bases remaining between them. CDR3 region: CASSRGTVRYQETQYF. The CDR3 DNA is TGTGCCAGCAGCCGGGGGACAGTAAGATACCAAGAGACCCAGTACTTC.

The CDR3 sequence is CASSSTDGLGVGANVLTF. CDR3 DNA sequence: TGTGCCAGCAGCTCTACTGACGGCCTCGGAGTCGGGGCCAACGTCCTGACTTTC. The chain combines TRBV7-9 with TRBJ2-6; D not certain. The V end was cut by 4 bases, the J end by 4 bases, with 20 bases between. Per germline, CDR1 SEHNR and CDR2 FQNEAQ (reference sequence). The CDR3 length is 18 residues.

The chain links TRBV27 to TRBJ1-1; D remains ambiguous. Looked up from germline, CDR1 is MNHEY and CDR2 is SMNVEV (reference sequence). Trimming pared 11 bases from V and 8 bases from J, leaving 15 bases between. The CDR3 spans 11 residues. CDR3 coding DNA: TGTGCCGTCTTAGGTGGGGTCGAAGCTTTCTTT. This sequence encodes CAVLGGVEAFF.